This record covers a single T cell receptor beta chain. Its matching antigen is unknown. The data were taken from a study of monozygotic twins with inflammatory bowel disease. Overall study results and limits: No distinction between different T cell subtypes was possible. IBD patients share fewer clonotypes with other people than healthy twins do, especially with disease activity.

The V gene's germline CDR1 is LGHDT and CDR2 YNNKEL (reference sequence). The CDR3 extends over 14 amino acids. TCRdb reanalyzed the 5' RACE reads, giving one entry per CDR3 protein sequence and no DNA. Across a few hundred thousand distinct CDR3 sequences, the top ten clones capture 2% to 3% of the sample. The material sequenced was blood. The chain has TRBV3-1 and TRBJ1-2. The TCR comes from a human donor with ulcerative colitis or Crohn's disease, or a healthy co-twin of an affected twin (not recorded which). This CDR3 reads CASSQSGKNYGYTF.